This T cell receptor beta chain was retrieved from a study of a mutant IDH1 vaccine in newly diagnosed glioma. Looking at the study overall: Every participant had undergone radiotherapy, temozolomide, or both before, and most underwent both.

Time point indicated: baseline, week 1 (first vaccination visit). Treatment meaning: pre-vaccination baseline after standard-of-care therapy. New WHO grade 3 or 4 astrocytomas that were IDH1-mutant and ATRX-lost occurred in the donors. Sequencing used immunoSEQ multiplex PCR; TCRdb keeps in-frame clones, though not all of them. The sample lists about 67,000 clones; about 86% were seen once. The CDR3 consists of 18 residues. Germline V CDR1 and CDR2: SGHNT, YYREEE (reference sequence). The ends were cut back, 0 bases at V and 2 bases at J, with 15 bases in the middle. This TCR derives from a young woman with glioma. Some clones in this sample may be carry-over from other donors' samples. The chain recombines TRBV5-4 with TRBJ2-6; possible D gene TRBD1, 5 bases. The input for sequencing was peripheral blood mononuclear cells (PBMCs), taken from a glioma patient treated with radiotherapy, temozolomide or both. This CDR3 reads CASSLEVRAPPGANVLTF. The DNA of the CDR3 is TGTGCCAGCAGCTTGGAGGTCAGGGCCCCCCCTGGGGCCAACGTCCTGACTTTC.